This T cell receptor (beta chain) was found in a study of CD8 T cells in Susac syndrome. Random-hexamer reverse transcription was applied to roughly 0.5 to 1 ug RNA. By means of immunoSEQ multiplex PCR, TCR beta CDR3 spanning 54 Vbeta and 13 Jbeta underwent amplification. TCRdb called the immunoSEQ multiplex PCR reads again in MiXCR, with one record for every CDR3 protein. The profile shows about 300,000 distinct CDR3 sequences, 70% to 90% of them singletons. The CDR3 is 12 residues long. V was clipped by 2 bases and J by 7 bases, with 12 bases between them. Germline assignment: CDR1 GTSNPN and CDR2 SVGIG (reference sequence). In contrast to the negatively isolated CD8+ and CD4+ T cells, TEMRA cells were FACS-enriched.

This chain joins TRBV30 and TRBJ2-7; D is undetermined. This TCR derives from a human donor with multiple sclerosis. Specimen: CD8+ T cells from PBMCs. The CDR3 coding sequence is TGTGCCTGGAGTCCGCCGCCCGGGGAGCAGTACTTC. Translating gives CAWSPPPGEQYF.